The present T cell receptor (beta chain) was sequenced within a study of blood T cell repertoires in COVID-19. Overall study: T cells, B-cell-depleted T cells, or PBMCs supplied cDNA or gDNA.

Sequenced by immunoSEQ multiplex PCR; TCRdb stores in-frame clones only, minus some. The sample shows about 200,000 clones, about nine tenths of them seen only once. The germline CDR1 and CDR2 sequences are GTSNPN and SVGIG (reference sequence). CDR3 length: 15 residues. The germline V and J ends were trimmed by 4 bases and 0 bases, with 13 bases remaining between them. The TCR comes from a woman aged 25 to 39 who had recovered from COVID-19. Sequencing input: PBMCs or T cells enriched from blood (not recorded which). V usage is TRBV30 and J usage is TRBJ1-3, with D possibly TRBD1 on 5 matching bases. CDR3 in amino acids: CAWTLQVYSGNTIYF. For the CDR3, the DNA is TGTGCCTGGACCCTACAGGTCTACTCTGGAAACACCATATATTTT.